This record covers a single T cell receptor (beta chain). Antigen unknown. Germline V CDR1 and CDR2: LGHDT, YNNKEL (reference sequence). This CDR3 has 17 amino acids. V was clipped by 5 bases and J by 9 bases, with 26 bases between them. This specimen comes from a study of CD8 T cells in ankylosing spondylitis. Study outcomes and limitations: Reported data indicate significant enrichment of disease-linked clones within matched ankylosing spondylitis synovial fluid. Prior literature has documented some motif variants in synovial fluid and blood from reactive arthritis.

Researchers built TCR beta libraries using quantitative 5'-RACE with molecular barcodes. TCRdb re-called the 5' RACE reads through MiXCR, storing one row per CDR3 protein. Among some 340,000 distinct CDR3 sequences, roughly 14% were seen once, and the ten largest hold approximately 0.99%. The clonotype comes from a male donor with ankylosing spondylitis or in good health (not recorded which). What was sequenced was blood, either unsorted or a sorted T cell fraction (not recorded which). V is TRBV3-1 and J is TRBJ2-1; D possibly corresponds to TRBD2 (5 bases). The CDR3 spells CASSKERSGRVRAEQFF. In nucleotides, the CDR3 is TGTGCCAGCAGCAAGGAGCGAAGTGGGCGGGTCCGTGCTGAGCAGTTCTTC.